This is a list of T cell receptor beta chains from one sample in a study of blood T cell repertoires in COVID-19. Generated by immunoSEQ multiplex PCR, the TCRdb table keeps only in-frame clones and is missing some. The repertoire has around 160,000 clones, about nine tenths of them found once; the top ten carry roughly 2.1%. Sequencing was carried out using peripheral blood. These receptors were collected from a human donor in a cohort sampled during active COVID-19. CDR3s include the opening cysteine and the closing phenylalanine or tryptophan. A D gene is named only where the DNA matches it firmly. Size tells how often a clone was seen (once, few, many) or the class of an expanded clone, and some rows leave it out.

len | j_gene | v_gene | abundance | d_gene | CDR3aa | CDR3nt
14 | TRBJ2-3 | TRBV5-1 | - | TRBD2 | CASSTSGGLDTQYF | TGCGCCAGCAGTACAAGCGGGGGGCTAGATACGCAGTATTTT
17 | TRBJ2-2 | TRBV7-8 | - | TRBD2 | CASSLALTSGRSGELFF | TGTGCCAGCAGCTTAGCGCTGACTAGCGGGAGGTCCGGGGAGCTGTTTTTT
17 | TRBJ2-5 | TRBV21-1 | - | - | CASSNRVLAGGRETQYF | TGTGCCAGCAGCAATAGGGTACTAGCGGGGGGAAGGGAGACCCAGTACTTC
13 | TRBJ1-2 | TRBV20-1 | - | - | CSASYRALGGYTF | TGCAGTGCTAGTTACAGGGCGTTAGGGGGCTACACCTTC
15 | TRBJ1-5 | TRBV7-9 | - | TRBD1 | CASSPAGTGDQPQHF | TGTGCCAGTAGCCCCGCAGGGACAGGGGATCAGCCCCAGCATTTT
14 | TRBJ2-3 | TRBV5-5 | - | - | CASSRGTEPYTQYF | TGTGCCAGCAGCCGCGGGACAGAACCCTATACGCAGTATTTT
15 | TRBJ2-7 | TRBV5-5 | - | - | CASSWGPRSSYEQYF | TGTGCCAGCAGCTGGGGCCCCCGGAGCTCCTACGAGCAGTACTTC
15 | TRBJ1-1 | TRBV19 | - | TRBD1 | CASSIVGQGGTEAFF | TGTGCCAGTAGTATAGTCGGACAGGGAGGCACTGAAGCTTTCTTT
14 | TRBJ1-2 | TRBV28 | - | TRBD1 | CASSEDRGFVGYTF | TGTGCCAGCAGTGAAGACAGGGGATTTGTCGGCTACACCTTC
15 | TRBJ2-5 | TRBV30 | - | TRBD2 | CAWSALAGVRETQYF | TGTGCCTGGAGTGCACTAGCGGGAGTGAGAGAGACCCAGTACTTC
15 | TRBJ2-2 | TRBV2 | - | TRBD2 | CASRRSGGNTGELFF | TGTGCCAGCAGACGTAGCGGGGGGAACACCGGGGAGCTGTTTTTT
17 | TRBJ2-3 | TRBV7-3 | once | TRBD2 | CASSLMYSGVFTDTQYF | TGTGCCAGCAGCTTAATGTACAGCGGGGTCTTCACAGATACGCAGTATTTT
15 | TRBJ1-2 | TRBV7-2 | - | - | CASSHNDRLNYGYTF | TGTGCCAGCAGCCACAACGACAGACTGAACTATGGCTACACCTTC
18 | TRBJ2-7 | TRBV28 | - | - | CASSPSGLGQGLGFEQYF | TGTGCCAGCAGTCCATCGGGTCTGGGACAGGGACTAGGTTTCGAGCAGTACTTC
15 | TRBJ2-1 | TRBV11-3 | - | TRBD1 | CASSPRTGWGNEQFF | TGTGCCAGCAGCCCACGGACAGGGTGGGGGAATGAGCAGTTCTTC
14 | TRBJ1-2 | TRBV5-4 | - | TRBD1 | CASSGRDRGYGYTF | TGTGCCAGCAGCGGAAGGGACAGGGGCTATGGCTACACCTTC
12 | TRBJ2-2 | TRBV14 | - | - | CASSQTDRELFF | TGTGCCAGCAGCCAGACAGACCGGGAGCTGTTTTTT
18 | TRBJ1-6 | TRBV5-1 | - | - | CASSPLAGETGYNSPLHF | TGCGCCAGCAGCCCGTTGGCAGGTGAAACAGGCTATAATTCACCCCTCCACTTT
14 | TRBJ1-1 | TRBV4-2 | - | TRBD1 | CASSPGQLNTEAFF | TGTGCCAGCAGCCCGGGACAGCTGAACACTGAAGCTTTCTTT
14 | TRBJ1-6 | TRBV7-2 | - | TRBD1 | CASSWDRGNSPLHF | TGTGCCAGCAGCTGGGACAGGGGAAATTCACCCCTCCACTTT
15 | TRBJ1-5 | TRBV5-8 | - | TRBD1 | CASEGTGTGGEPQHF | TGTGCCAGCGAGGGGACCGGGACAGGGGGCGAGCCCCAGCATTTT
14 | TRBJ2-7 | TRBV2 | - | TRBD1 | CASRVGDRVYEQYF | TGTGCCAGCAGGGTCGGGGACAGAGTCTACGAGCAGTACTTC
14 | TRBJ2-3 | TRBV14 | - | TRBD2 | CASRIAGGTDTQYF | TGTGCCAGCAGAATAGCGGGAGGGACAGATACGCAGTATTTT
14 | TRBJ1-2 | TRBV5-5 | - | TRBD1 | CASSLTGEEGGYTF | TGTGCCAGCAGCTTGACAGGGGAAGAAGGCGGCTACACCTTC
14 | TRBJ2-7 | TRBV27 | - | TRBD2 | CASSLTSGSYEQYF | TGTGCCAGCAGTTTAACTAGCGGCTCCTACGAGCAGTACTTC
15 | TRBJ2-1 | TRBV2 | - | TRBD1 | CASSEGQGDQNEQFF | TGTGCCAGCAGCGAAGGACAGGGGGACCAAAATGAGCAGTTCTTC
15 | TRBJ2-7 | TRBV5-1 | - | TRBD1 | CASSLAQGVTYEQYF | TGCGCCAGCAGCTTGGCACAGGGGGTAACCTACGAGCAGTACTTC
13 | TRBJ1-2 | TRBV3-1/TRBV3-2 | - | - | CASSLGQYYGYTF | TGTGCCAGCAGCCTTGGACAGTACTATGGCTACACCTTC
15 | TRBJ1-6 | TRBV7-2 | - | - | CASSLGSGEGSPLHF | TGTGCCAGCAGCTTAGGGTCAGGGGAAGGTTCACCCCTCCACTTT
15 | TRBJ1-1 | TRBV7-3 | - | TRBD1 | CASREYGTGNTEAFF | TGTGCCAGCAGGGAATACGGGACAGGTAACACTGAAGCTTTCTTT
14 | TRBJ1-1 | TRBV28 | - | - | CASSTGGLGTEAFF | TGTGCCAGCAGCACAGGTGGGTTGGGGACTGAAGCTTTCTTT
14 | TRBJ1-4 | TRBV18 | - | TRBD1 | CASSQQGQNEKLFF | TGTGCCAGCTCACAACAGGGGCAAAATGAAAAACTGTTTTTT
17 | TRBJ2-6 | TRBV27 | - | TRBD1 | CASSPRATGAGANVLTF | TGTGCCAGCAGTCCGAGAGCTACAGGGGCTGGGGCCAACGTCCTGACTTTC
15 | TRBJ1-1 | TRBV4-3 | - | - | CASSQMSAGDTEAFF | TGCGCCAGCAGCCAAATGAGTGCGGGGGACACTGAAGCTTTCTTT
15 | TRBJ2-2 | TRBV19 | - | TRBD2 | CASRTSGSSLGELFF | TGTGCCAGCCGGACTAGCGGGAGTTCGCTCGGGGAGCTGTTTTTT
15 | TRBJ1-6 | TRBV30 | - | TRBD1 | CALKWGTGGNSPLHF | TGTGCCCTTAAGTGGGGGACAGGGGGGAATTCACCCCTCCACTTT
16 | TRBJ1-6 | TRBV20-1 | - | TRBD1 | CSASLGQGDYNSPLHF | TGCAGTGCTAGTCTGGGACAGGGGGACTATAATTCACCCCTCCACTTT
14 | TRBJ1-5 | TRBV29-1 | - | TRBD1 | CSARTGHSNQPQHF | TGCAGCGCGCGGACAGGGCATAGCAATCAGCCCCAGCATTTT
15 | TRBJ2-1 | TRBV10-2 | - | TRBD2 | CASSPSGGAYNEQFF | TGCGCCAGCAGTCCTAGCGGGGGCGCCTACAATGAGCAGTTCTTC
15 | TRBJ1-2 | TRBV4-3 | - | - | CASSSFRGANYGYTF | TGCGCCAGCAGCAGCTTTCGGGGAGCTAACTATGGCTACACCTTC
16 | TRBJ2-5 | TRBV28 | - | TRBD1 | CASSLLRPGGKETQYF | TGTGCCAGCAGCCTTCTTAGACCAGGGGGCAAAGAGACCCAGTACTTC
14 | TRBJ2-7 | TRBV19 | - | TRBD2 | CASSTTSASYEQYF | TGTGCCAGTAGTACGACTAGCGCCTCCTACGAGCAGTACTTC
15 | TRBJ2-3 | TRBV2 | - | - | CASSEASVNTDTQYF | TGTGCCAGCAGTGAAGCGTCGGTGAACACAGATACGCAGTATTTT
13 | TRBJ2-1 | TRBV10-3 | - | - | CAIRPDTYNEQFF | TGTGCCATCAGACCCGACACGTACAATGAGCAGTTCTTC
14 | TRBJ2-3 | TRBV19 | - | TRBD2 | CASSPSGSTDTQYF | TGTGCCAGTAGCCCTAGCGGGAGCACAGATACGCAGTATTTT
14 | TRBJ1-5 | TRBV3-1/TRBV3-2 | few | - | CASSQVGDNQPQHF | TGTGCCAGCAGCCAAGTCGGGGACAATCAGCCCCAGCATTTT
13 | TRBJ2-7 | TRBV10-3 | - | TRBD1 | CAIRTGGLDEQYF | TGTGCCATCAGAACAGGGGGCTTGGACGAGCAGTACTTC
15 | TRBJ1-3 | TRBV6-5 | - | - | CASSYGGSSGNTIYF | TGTGCCAGCAGTTACGGGGGCAGCTCTGGAAACACCATATATTTT
12 | TRBJ2-3 | TRBV27 | - | - | CASSFNRATQYF | TGTGCCAGCAGTTTTAACAGGGCTACGCAGTATTTT
18 | TRBJ2-1 | TRBV7-7 | - | TRBD2 | CASSPTRGLAGGYDEQFF | TGTGCTAGCAGCCCCACCCGGGGACTAGCGGGAGGGTACGATGAGCAGTTCTTC
12 | TRBJ1-5 | TRBV19 | - | - | CASSPVNQPQHF | TGTGCCAGTAGTCCAGTAAATCAGCCCCAGCATTTT
16 | TRBJ2-2 | TRBV7-9 | - | - | CASSPRRRESVGELFF | TGTGCCAGCAGCCCTCGACGGAGGGAGTCCGTCGGGGAGCTGTTTTTT
14 | TRBJ2-7 | TRBV28 | - | - | CASSFWAGTYEQYF | TGTGCCAGCAGTTTTTGGGCGGGGACCTACGAGCAGTACTTC
15 | TRBJ2-3 | TRBV7-2 | - | TRBD2 | CASSLTSGETDTQYF | TGTGCCAGCAGCTTAACTAGCGGGGAAACAGATACGCAGTATTTT
13 | TRBJ2-7 | TRBV7-6 | - | - | CASSSGHQYEQYF | TGTGCCAGCAGCTCCGGACACCAATACGAGCAGTACTTC
12 | TRBJ2-1 | TRBV29-1 | - | TRBD1 | CSVRTGRNEQFF | TGCAGCGTTAGGACAGGGAGGAATGAGCAGTTCTTC
15 | TRBJ2-2 | TRBV9 | - | TRBD2 | CASSAGGGSTGELFF | TGTGCCAGCAGCGCCGGCGGGGGTTCCACCGGGGAGCTGTTTTTT